The following is a T cell receptor beta chain sequence with its context. This clone was picked up a small number of times. The specificity of this receptor is unknown. The record has no base qualities; no much larger clone is one base away. These data come from a study of beta chain features in type 1 diabetes (dated by TCRdb to between 2018 and 2020). Turning to the overall study: Mean age, gender distribution, total cell number and subset yield did not differ between patients and healthy donors. A total of 85 million to 140 million sorted cells were examined across all samples, and the number of cells per subset was strongly correlated with RNA yield. The study compared the TCRB repertoires of sorted circulating CD4+ T cell subsets in recently diagnosed type 1 diabetes patients with those in matched healthy donors. Regulatory and stem cell-like memory subsets were isolated from only 8 patients and roughly eight healthy donors, whereas naive and central memory subsets came from all 28 donors.

Each donor gave one peripheral blood draw, averaging around 120 mL, which was collected into heparinised tubes. Naive, central memory, regulatory and stem cell-like memory CD4+ T cells were sorted on a BD FACSAria II using a panel including CD45RO, CCR7, CD25, CD127, CD95 and CD27. Every sorted population had a purity above 95%. PBMCs were separated immediately by Lymphoprep density gradient centrifugation and were stained directly, without being cultured. To minimize batch effects, samples were stained and sorted in pairs, one healthy donor with one patient per experiment. Results and caveats for the whole study, not just this receptor: A moderate but significant shortening of TCRB CDR3 length was observed in type 1 diabetes patients in all four CD4+ subsets. Only small numbers of individuals were included in the HLA sub-analyses, which left unresolved whether HLA type had any influence on TCRB rearrangement. PCR might favor shorter templates, but patient and control samples were amplified and corrected together, so any skew would affect both groups equally. The naive, central memory and regulatory TCRB repertoires appeared to resemble one another more closely among patients than among healthy donors. Because cDNA was sequenced instead of genomic DNA, activated cells with high expression could be over-represented, although the groups did not differ in activation or CD3 levels. At VDJ recombination sites, patients with type 1 diabetes made fewer insertions and deleted more nucleotides, a pattern implying thymic rearrangement abnormalities.

All of the isolated RNA was reverse transcribed with the High Capacity cDNA Reverse Transcription Kit, so expressed TCRB transcripts were sequenced. Deep immunoSEQ sequencing was performed on naive, central memory and regulatory T cell samples, with an average of roughly 3.3 million total reads per sample. Sorted cells were lysed in RLT buffer and RNA was extracted with DNase-treated RNeasy Micro or Mini kits, depending on cell number. To prevent cross-contamination, every cell subset was processed on its own, while patient and healthy donor samples were processed together. The immunoSEQ multiplex PCR was used to amplify TCRB sequences from cDNA, generating 87-bp fragments that spanned the CDR3 region. Sequencing of the amplicons was done on the Illumina HiSeq platform. In the authors' own workflow: PCR bias was computationally corrected using synthetic template baselines, reads within Hamming distance 2 were collapsed, and singletons that could not be merged were discarded. Reads were aligned against IMGT so that V, D and J genes, CDR3 length and insertions or deletions at six rearrangement sites could be assigned. Within each subset, clonotype counts were normalized to sorted cell number, and only after that were true diversity and Gini coefficients computed with the tcR R package. The overlap coefficient, calculated on TCRB nucleotide sequences, was used to quantify repertoire sharing. TCRdb took over this immuneACCESS table, retaining in-frame rearrangements with V and J assigned. Such tables are incomplete; in checked studies, under half of the missing clones stem from an unresolved V gene, and the remainder is unexplained. That table gives V, J and clone size, and the DNA gave D and trimming. Across this sample there are 28,000 or so clones, with approximately 64% seen only once. The ten most abundant clones make up 2% to 2.5% of the sample.

What was sequenced was Tregs from blood. What the cell subset or site label conveys for this sample: regulatory CD4+ T cells. This clonotype was sampled from a woman aged 25 to 39 with type 1 diabetes.

CDR3 protein: CASSLSGQGAREKLFF. Read as DNA, the sequence is TGTGCCAGCAGTTTATCCGGACAGGGGGCAAGAGAAAAACTGTTTTTT. The rearranged chain carries TRBV28 and TRBJ1-4, and TRBD1 aligns with 11 junction nucleotides. CDR1 and CDR2, per the germline V gene, are MDHEN and SYDVKM. Germline trimming amounts to 1 base on V and 8 bases on J, with 6 as the count of junction bases outside the gene matches. The CDR3 runs 16 amino acids, cysteine and phenylalanine included. The CDR3 DNA has 48 bases and is translated from base 1.